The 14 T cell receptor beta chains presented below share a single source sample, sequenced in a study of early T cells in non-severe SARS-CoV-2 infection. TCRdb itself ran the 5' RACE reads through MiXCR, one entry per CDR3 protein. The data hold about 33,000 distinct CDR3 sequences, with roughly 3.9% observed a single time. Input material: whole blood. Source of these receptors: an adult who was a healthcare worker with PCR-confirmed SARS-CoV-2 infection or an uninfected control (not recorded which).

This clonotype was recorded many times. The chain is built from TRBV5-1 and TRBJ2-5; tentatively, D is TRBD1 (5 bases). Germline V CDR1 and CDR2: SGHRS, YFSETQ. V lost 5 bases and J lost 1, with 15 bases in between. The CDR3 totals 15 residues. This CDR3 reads CASRETVISQETQYF. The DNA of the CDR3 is TGCGCCAGCAGAGAGACAGTCATATCCCAAGAGACCCAGTACTTC.

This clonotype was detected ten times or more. CDR3: CASSLRDSSLYEQYF. Here the CDR3 DNA reads TGCGCCAGCAGCTTGAGGGACTCCTCCCTCTACGAGCAGTACTTC. The gene calls are TRBV5-1 and TRBJ2-7; the D gene is possibly TRBD2 (6 bases). This CDR3 spans 15 amino acids. Trimming removed 1 base from V and 3 bases from J, with 14 bases in between. Germline V gene lookup returns CDR1 SGHRS and CDR2 YFSETQ. The full variable domain, with the rest looked up from reference TRBV5-1 and TRBJ2-7, is KAGVTQTPRYLIKTRGQQVTLSCSPISGHRSVSWYQQTPGQGLQFLFEYFSETQRNKGNFPGRFSGRQFSNSRSEMNVSTLELGDSALYLCASSLRDSSLYEQYFGPGTRLTVT.

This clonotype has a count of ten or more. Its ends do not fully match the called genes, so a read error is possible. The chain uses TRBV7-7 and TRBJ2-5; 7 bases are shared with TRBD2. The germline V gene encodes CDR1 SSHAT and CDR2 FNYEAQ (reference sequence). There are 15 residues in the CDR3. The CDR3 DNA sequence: TGTGCTAGCAGCTTAGGCCGACTAGCTCAAGAGACCCAGTACTTC. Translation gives CASSLGRLAQETQYF.

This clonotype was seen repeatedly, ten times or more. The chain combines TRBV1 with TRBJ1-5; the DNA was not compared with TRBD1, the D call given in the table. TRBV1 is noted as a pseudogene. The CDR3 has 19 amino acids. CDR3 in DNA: TGCACCAGCGGATTTGATGTCCTCGGTAGGACAGGGGAGAATCAGCCCCAGCATTTT. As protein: CTSGFDVLGRTGENQPQHF.

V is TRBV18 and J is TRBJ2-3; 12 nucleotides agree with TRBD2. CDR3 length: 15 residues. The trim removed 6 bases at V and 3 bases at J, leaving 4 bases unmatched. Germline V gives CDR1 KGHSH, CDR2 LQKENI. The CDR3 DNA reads TGTGCCAGCTCCCCGACTAGCGGGAGAACAGATACGCAGTATTTT. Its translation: CASSPTSGRTDTQYF.

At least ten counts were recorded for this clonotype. CDR3 DNA sequence: TGTGCCAGCAGCTTAGTCGGAACCGGGACAGGATACAATGAGCAGTTCTTC. Residues: CASSLVGTGTGYNEQFF. This chain links TRBV11-3 with TRBJ2-1; the match to TRBD1 covers 8 bases. Germline CDR1 SGHNT, CDR2 YENEEA. The CDR3 contains 17 residues. Trimming took 1 base from V and 4 from J; bases not matched to a gene: 9.

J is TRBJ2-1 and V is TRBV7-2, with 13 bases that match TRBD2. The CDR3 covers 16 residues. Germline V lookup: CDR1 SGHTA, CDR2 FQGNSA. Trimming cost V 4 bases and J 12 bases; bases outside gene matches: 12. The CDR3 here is CASSWRTSGSSGGQFF. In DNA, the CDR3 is TGTGCCAGCAGCTGGCGGACTAGCGGGAGCTCGGGTGGGCAGTTCTTC. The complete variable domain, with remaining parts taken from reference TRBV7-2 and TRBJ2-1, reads GAGVSQSPSNKVTEKGKDVELRCDPISGHTALYWYRQSLGQGLEFLIYFQGNSAPDKSGLPSDRFSAERTGGSVSTLTIQRTQQEDSAVYLCASSWRTSGSSGGQFFGPGTRLTVL.

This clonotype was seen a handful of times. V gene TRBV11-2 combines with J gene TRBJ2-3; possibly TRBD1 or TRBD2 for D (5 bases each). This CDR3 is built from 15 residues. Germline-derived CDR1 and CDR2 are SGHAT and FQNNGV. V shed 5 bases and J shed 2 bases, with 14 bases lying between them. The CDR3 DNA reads TGTGCCAGCAGCCCCAGGAGGACAACCACAGATACGCAGTATTTT. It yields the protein CASSPRRTTTDTQYF.

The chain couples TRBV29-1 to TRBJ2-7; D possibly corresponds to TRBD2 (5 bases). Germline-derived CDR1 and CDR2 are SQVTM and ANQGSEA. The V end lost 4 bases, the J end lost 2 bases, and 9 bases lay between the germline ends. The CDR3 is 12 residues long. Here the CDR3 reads CSVGTGTYEQYF. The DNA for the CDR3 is TGCAGCGTTGGGACGGGGACCTACGAGCAGTACTTC.

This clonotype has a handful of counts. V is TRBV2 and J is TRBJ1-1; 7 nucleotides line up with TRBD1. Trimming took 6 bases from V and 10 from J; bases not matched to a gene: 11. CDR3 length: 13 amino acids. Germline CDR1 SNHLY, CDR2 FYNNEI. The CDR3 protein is CASRLDRSIVAFF. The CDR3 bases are TGTGCCAGCAGACTGGACAGGTCTATCGTAGCTTTCTTT.

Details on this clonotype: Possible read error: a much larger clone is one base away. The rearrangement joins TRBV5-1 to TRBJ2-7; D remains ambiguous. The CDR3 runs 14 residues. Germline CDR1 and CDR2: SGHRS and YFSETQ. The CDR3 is CSSSLVPANYEQYF. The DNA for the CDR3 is TGCTCCAGCAGCTTGGTACCGGCTAACTACGAGCAGTACTTC. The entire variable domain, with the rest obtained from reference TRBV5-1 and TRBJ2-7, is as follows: KAGVTQTPRYLIKTRGQQVTLSCSPISGHRSVSWYQQTPGQGLQFLFEYFSETQRNKGNFPGRFSGRQFSNSRSEMNVSTLELGDSALYLCSSSLVPANYEQYFGPGTRLTVT.

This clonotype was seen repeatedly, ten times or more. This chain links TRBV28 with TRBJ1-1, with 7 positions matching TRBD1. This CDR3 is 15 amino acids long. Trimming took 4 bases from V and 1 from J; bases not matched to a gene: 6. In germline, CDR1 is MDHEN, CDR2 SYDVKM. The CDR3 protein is CASSSPQGRNTEAFF. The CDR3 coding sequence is TGTGCCAGCAGTTCTCCACAGGGGAGGAACACTGAAGCTTTCTTT.

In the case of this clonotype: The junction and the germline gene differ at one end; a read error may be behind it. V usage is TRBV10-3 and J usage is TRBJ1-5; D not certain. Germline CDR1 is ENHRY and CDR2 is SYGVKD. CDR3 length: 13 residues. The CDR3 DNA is TGTGCCATCAGTGAGCATAGCAATCAGCCCGAGCATTTT. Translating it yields CAISEHSNQPEHF.

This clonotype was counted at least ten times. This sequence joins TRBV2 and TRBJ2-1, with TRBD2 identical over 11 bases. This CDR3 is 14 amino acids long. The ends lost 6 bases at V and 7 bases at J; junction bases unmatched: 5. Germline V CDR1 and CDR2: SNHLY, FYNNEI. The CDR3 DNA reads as TGTGCCAGCAGACGGCTAGCGGGGGGAAATGAGCAGTTCTTC. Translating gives CASRRLAGGNEQFF.